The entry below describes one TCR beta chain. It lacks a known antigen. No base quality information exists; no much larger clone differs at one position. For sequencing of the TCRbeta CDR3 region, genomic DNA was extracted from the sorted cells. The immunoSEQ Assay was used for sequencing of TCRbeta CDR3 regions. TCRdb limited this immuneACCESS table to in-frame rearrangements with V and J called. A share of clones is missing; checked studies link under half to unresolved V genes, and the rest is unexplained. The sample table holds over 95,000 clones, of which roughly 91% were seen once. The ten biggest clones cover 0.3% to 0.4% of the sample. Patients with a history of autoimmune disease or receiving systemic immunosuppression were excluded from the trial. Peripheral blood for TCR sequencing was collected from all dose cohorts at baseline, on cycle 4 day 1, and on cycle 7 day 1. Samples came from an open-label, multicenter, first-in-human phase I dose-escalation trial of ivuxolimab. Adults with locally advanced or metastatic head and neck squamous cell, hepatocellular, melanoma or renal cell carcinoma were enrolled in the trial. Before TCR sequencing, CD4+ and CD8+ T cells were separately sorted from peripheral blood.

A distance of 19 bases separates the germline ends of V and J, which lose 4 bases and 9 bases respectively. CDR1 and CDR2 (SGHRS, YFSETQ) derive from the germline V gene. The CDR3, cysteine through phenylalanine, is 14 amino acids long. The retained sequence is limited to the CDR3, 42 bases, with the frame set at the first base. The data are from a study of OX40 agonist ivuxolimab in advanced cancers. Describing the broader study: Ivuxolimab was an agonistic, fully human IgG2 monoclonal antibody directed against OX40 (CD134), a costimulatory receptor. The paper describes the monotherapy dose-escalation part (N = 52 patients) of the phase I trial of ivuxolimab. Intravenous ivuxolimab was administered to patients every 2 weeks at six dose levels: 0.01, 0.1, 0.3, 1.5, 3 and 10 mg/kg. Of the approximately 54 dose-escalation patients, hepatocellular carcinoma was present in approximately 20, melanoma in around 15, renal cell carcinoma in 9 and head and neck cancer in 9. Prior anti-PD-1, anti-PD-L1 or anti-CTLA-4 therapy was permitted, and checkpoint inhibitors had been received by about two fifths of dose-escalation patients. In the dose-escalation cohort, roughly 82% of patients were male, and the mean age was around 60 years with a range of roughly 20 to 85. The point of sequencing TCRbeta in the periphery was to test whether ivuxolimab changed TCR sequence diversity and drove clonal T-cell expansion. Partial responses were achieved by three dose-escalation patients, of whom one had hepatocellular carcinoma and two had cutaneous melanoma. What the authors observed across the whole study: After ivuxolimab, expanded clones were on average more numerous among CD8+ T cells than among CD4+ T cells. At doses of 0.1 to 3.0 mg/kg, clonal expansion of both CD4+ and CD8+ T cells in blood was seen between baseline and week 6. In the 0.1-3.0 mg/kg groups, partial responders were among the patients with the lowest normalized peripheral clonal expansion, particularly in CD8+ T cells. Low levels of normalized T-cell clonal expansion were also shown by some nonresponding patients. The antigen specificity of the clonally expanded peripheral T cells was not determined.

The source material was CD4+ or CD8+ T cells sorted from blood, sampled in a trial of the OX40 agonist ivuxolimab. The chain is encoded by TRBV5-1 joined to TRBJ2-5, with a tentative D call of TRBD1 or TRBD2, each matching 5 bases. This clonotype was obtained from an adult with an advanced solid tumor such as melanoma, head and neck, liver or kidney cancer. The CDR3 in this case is CASSPDGTPIPQYF. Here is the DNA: TGCGCCAGCAGCCCGGACGGGACCCCTATACCCCAGTACTTC.